What follows are 32 T cell receptor beta chains derived from one specimen sequenced in a study of cytomegalovirus exposure and HLA in healthy donors (dated by TCRdb to 2015 to 2018). Receptor libraries were prepared by the immunoSEQ multiplex PCR assay. For the multiplex PCR, a mixture combining 60 forward primers for TCR Vbeta segments and 13 reverse primers for TCR Jbeta segments was used. What TCRdb holds here is the immuneACCESS table cut down to in-frame rearrangements. Part of the clones is not present; checked against another copy, under half of the missing clones reflect an unresolved V gene, and the others are unexplained. For this sample the table gives some 96,000 clones, of which around 64% were detected only once. Approximately 3% of the sample belongs to the ten largest clones. The sequenced material came from PBMCs. These TCRs come from a man aged 55 to 70 in good health and CMV-seronegative.

The gene calls are TRBV4-1 and TRBJ2-1; 8 nucleotides align to TRBD2. This CDR3 region has 15 residues. The ends lost 1 base at V and 6 bases at J; junction bases unmatched: 5. The germline CDR1 and CDR2 sequences are MGHRA and YSYEKL. CDR3 sequence: CASSQGLAGPNEQFF. The CDR3 DNA reads TGCGCCAGCAGCCAAGGGCTAGCGGGCCCCAATGAGCAGTTCTTC.

This chain links TRBV5-1 with TRBJ2-7, with 9 positions matching TRBD1. Trimming cost V 2 bases and J 5 bases; bases outside gene matches: 8. The CDR3 is 15 residues long. Germline V CDR1 and CDR2: SGHRS, YFSETQ. For the CDR3, the DNA is TGCGCCAGCAGCTTTCAACAGGGGGCGTGGAACGAGCAGTACTTC. Translating it yields CASSFQQGAWNEQYF.

The chain recombines TRBV13 with TRBJ1-4; 7 bases fit TRBD1. J was trimmed by 11 bases and V by 6 bases; bases with no gene match: 9. The germline CDR1 and CDR2 sequences are PRHDT and FYEKMQ (reference sequence). The CDR3 consists of 13 residues. The CDR3 DNA reads TGTGCCAGCAGACCCAACCCGACAGGGAAACTGTTTTTT. Its translation is CASRPNPTGKLFF.

The chain is built from TRBV5-6 and TRBJ1-1, with 9 bases aligning to TRBD1. From germline, CDR1 is SGHDT and CDR2 YYEEEE. The CDR3 loop spans 15 amino acids. Trimming took 0 bases from V and 0 from J; bases not matched to a gene: 0. The CDR3 region has the DNA TGTGCCAGCAGCTTGGGGACAGGGGTGAACACTGAAGCTTTCTTT. Amino acid sequence: CASSLGTGVNTEAFF.

The gene calls are TRBV5-4 and TRBJ2-7; tentatively, D is TRBD2 (5 bases). CDR1 and CDR2 (germline): SGHNT, YYREEE (reference sequence). Trimming took 4 bases from V and 2 from J, leaving 13 bases between them. CDR3 length: 14 residues. The CDR3 sequence: CASSPGISTYEQYF. For the CDR3, the DNA is TGTGCCAGCAGCCCCGGGATCAGTACCTACGAGCAGTACTTC.

This clone has just a few counts. This chain connects TRBV5-1 to TRBJ2-4; 7 positions agree with TRBD1. The CDR3 spans 17 residues. The germline CDR1 and CDR2 sequences are SGHRS and YFSETQ. After removal of 2 bases from V and 8 bases from J, the junction contained 16 bases not matched to a gene. CDR3 in amino acids: CASSFEGTVSKRDIQYF. CDR3 nucleotides: TGCGCCAGCAGCTTTGAGGGGACAGTTTCCAAGAGGGACATTCAGTACTTC.

This clone was observed once. The rearrangement links TRBV7-9 to TRBJ2-5; the D is unclear. Germline V CDR1 and CDR2: SEHNR, FQNEAQ (reference sequence). The CDR3 totals 14 residues. With 7 bases removed from V and 5 bases from J, the gap between germline ends came to 17 bases. The CDR3 DNA is TGTGCCAGCATCTCCACCGGGTATCGGGAGACCCAGTACTTC. It encodes CASISTGYRETQYF.

The V gene is TRBV27, the J gene TRBJ2-5, with D possibly matching TRBD2 (6 bases). The J call may be in error: the DNA end matches TRBJ2-7 better. This CDR3 has 15 amino acids. CDR1 MNHEY and CDR2 SMNVEV come from the germline V gene (reference sequence). The CDR3 DNA reads TGTGCCAGCAGAGCTACTAGCCTGGGACCTTACGAGCAGTACTTC. Translated, it gives CASRATSLGPYEQYF.

The chain recombines TRBV9 with TRBJ2-2; 7 bases agree with TRBD1. With 3 bases clipped from V and 6 bases from J, the junction kept 8 bases outside the gene matches. Looked up from germline, CDR1 is SGDLS and CDR2 is YYNGEE. The CDR3 is made up of 15 amino acids. CDR3 in DNA: TGTGCCAGCAGCGGACAGGGATCTTATTCCGGGGAGCTGTTTTTT. It is translated as CASSGQGSYSGELFF.

This clone was counted between two and nine times. The genes are TRBV7-9 and TRBJ1-4; 7 nucleotides agree with TRBD1. CDR1 and CDR2 from the germline V gene are SEHNR and FQNEAQ (reference sequence). The J segment lost 7 bases and the V segment lost 5 bases, leaving 7 bases of the junction unmatched. There are 14 residues in the CDR3. The CDR3 nucleotides are TGTGCCAGCAGCCGCGGGACAGACGTTGAAAAACTGTTTTTT. Encoded protein: CASSRGTDVEKLFF.

This chain uses TRBV6-5 with TRBJ1-5, with D maybe TRBD1 (5 bases). V lost 2 bases, J lost 4 bases, and 9 bases lay in between. The CDR3 loop spans 14 amino acids. Germline assignment: CDR1 MNHEY and CDR2 SVGAGI. In nucleotides, the CDR3 is TGTGCCAGCAGTTACGTTGGGGGGAATCAGCCCCAGCATTTT. Protein: CASSYVGGNQPQHF.

This sequence joins TRBV4-1 and TRBJ2-3, with TRBD1 matching 10 bases. J was trimmed by 4 bases and V by 4 bases; bases with no gene match: 8. The CDR3 totals 16 residues. Per germline, CDR1 MGHRA and CDR2 YSYEKL. CDR3 coding DNA: TGCGCCAGCAGCCCGACGACAGGGGGCCTGGCAGATACGCAGTATTTT. Translation: CASSPTTGGLADTQYF.

The rearrangement links TRBV5-1 to TRBJ2-7, with a tentative D call TRBD1 (6 bases). The length of the CDR3 is 15 residues. Looked up from germline, CDR1 is SGHRS and CDR2 is YFSETQ. Deletions cut 4 bases from V and 1 base from J, with 15 bases between. This CDR3 reads CASSPGTHLSYEQYF. The CDR3 DNA reads TGCGCCAGCAGCCCCGGGACACATCTTTCCTACGAGCAGTACTTC.

V is TRBV30 and J is TRBJ2-7; the D gene is possibly TRBD2 (6 bases). The CDR3 length is 13 residues. Germline-derived CDR1 and CDR2 are GTSNPN and SVGIG (reference sequence). Trimming removed 3 bases at V and 3 bases at J, with 12 bases between. CDR3 nucleotide sequence: TGTGCCTGGAGGGAGGACTACCTCTACGAGCAGTACTTC. Translation: CAWREDYLYEQYF.

This clone occurred once. The chain recombines TRBV2 with TRBJ1-5, with TRBD1 matching 11 bases. Trimming took 6 bases from V and 6 from J; bases not matched to a gene: 4. CDR1 SNHLY and CDR2 FYNNEI come from the germline V gene. The CDR3 loop spans 14 amino acids. The CDR3 here is CASSRTGGGQPQHF. The CDR3 nucleotides are TGTGCCAGCAGCCGGACAGGGGGCGGTCAGCCCCAGCATTTT.

V and J are TRBV2 and TRBJ2-5, with 11 bases fitting TRBD2. V lost 8 bases to trimming and J lost 2 bases; unmatched junction nucleotides: 4. CDR1 and CDR2 from the germline V gene are SNHLY and FYNNEI. The CDR3 runs to 14 residues. The CDR3 here is CASELAGGQETQYF. CDR3 coding DNA: TGTGCCAGCGAGCTAGCGGGGGGACAAGAGACCCAGTACTTC.

The chain is built from TRBV7-8 and TRBJ2-7, with D uncertain. The V gene's germline CDR1 is SGHVS and CDR2 FQNEAQ. This CDR3 is built from 15 residues. With 6 bases removed from V and 4 bases from J, the gap between germline ends came to 19 bases. The CDR3 reads CASSFTSRVRYEQYF. For the CDR3, the DNA is TGTGCCAGCAGTTTTACCTCTCGGGTGAGGTACGAGCAGTACTTC.

The rearrangement uses TRBV9 and TRBJ1-3; 7 bases map to TRBD1. Germline loops: CDR1 SGDLS, CDR2 YYNGEE. The CDR3 extends over 16 amino acids. Trimming took 3 bases from V and 7 from J; bases not matched to a gene: 13. The CDR3 DNA follows: TGTGCCAGCAGCGGAAGAAGGGACAGACCTTCGAACACCATATATTTT. Amino acids: CASSGRRDRPSNTIYF.

This clone has only a few counts. The rearrangement links TRBV12-5 to TRBJ2-5, with 10 bases that match TRBD2. This CDR3 spans 18 amino acids. Trimming took 0 bases from V and 2 from J; bases not matched to a gene: 9. Germline-derived CDR1 and CDR2 are LGHNT and FRNRAP. CDR3 DNA sequence: TGTGCTAGTGGTTTGGTACTCTCTAGCGGGGGACCTCAAGAGACCCAGTACTTC. Translating it yields CASGLVLSSGGPQETQYF.

V is TRBV4-1 and J is TRBJ2-2; 8 bases map to TRBD1. The CDR3 consists of 15 residues. Per germline, CDR1 MGHRA and CDR2 YSYEKL. Losses at the gene ends were 2 bases for V and 7 bases for J; bases not matched to a gene: 6. CDR3 sequence reads: CASSQPDRDSGELFF. In nucleotides, the CDR3 is TGCGCCAGCAGCCAACCGGACAGGGATAGCGGGGAGCTGTTTTTT.

The CDR3 spells CASSLGRVYGYTF. The CDR3 DNA is TGTGCCAGCAGCTTAGGCAGGGTGTATGGCTACACCTTC. This chain joins TRBV5-6 and TRBJ1-2; tentative D call: TRBD1 (5 bases). V shed 2 bases and J shed 5 bases, with 10 bases lying between them. There are 13 residues in the CDR3. Germline lookup yields CDR1 SGHDT and CDR2 YYEEEE.

In its sample, this clone was seen a few times. This chain connects TRBV12-5 to TRBJ1-1; no definite D call. This CDR3 comprises 11 residues. The V and J ends lost 3 bases and 6 bases respectively, with 5 bases between them. Germline CDR1 and CDR2: LGHNT and FRNRAP. CDR3 in DNA: TGTGCTAGTGGTTTTAGCGCTGAAGCTTTCTTT. This encodes CASGFSAEAFF.

The chain recombines TRBV10-1 with TRBJ2-1; D is ambiguous. Germline V gene data show CDR1 as WNHNN and CDR2 as SYGVQD (reference sequence). Trimming stripped 4 bases from V and 0 bases from J, with 10 bases between. The CDR3 is made up of 15 amino acids. The CDR3 DNA sequence: TGCGCCAGCAGTGTTATCGTCGGCTCCTACAATGAGCAGTTCTTC. Translated, it gives CASSVIVGSYNEQFF.

The chain combines TRBV23-1 with TRBJ2-2; no clear D gene. TRBV23-1 falls under the ORF class, with uncertain function. With 4 bases removed from V and 4 bases from J, the gap between germline ends came to 7 bases. CDR3 size: 13 residues. Here the CDR3 DNA reads TGCGCCAGCAGTCCCGGCGGCACCGGGGAGCTGTTTTTT. Its translation: CASSPGGTGELFF.

The rearrangement uses TRBV29-1 and TRBJ2-6; tentative D call: TRBD1 (5 bases). Germline V gives CDR1 SQVTM, CDR2 ANQGSEA. The CDR3 length is 16 residues. The ends were cut back, 4 bases at V and 0 bases at J, with 13 bases in the middle. CDR3 region: CSVAKGAGSGANVLTF. The DNA for the CDR3 is TGCAGCGTTGCGAAAGGGGCCGGCTCTGGGGCCAACGTCCTGACTTTC.

This chain connects TRBV29-1 to TRBJ2-5, with 9 bases that match TRBD1. Germline V CDR1 and CDR2: SQVTM, ANQGSEA. V shed 2 bases and J 5 bases; nucleotides not matched to a gene: 3. The CDR3 totals 13 residues. CDR3 sequence reads: CSVERGQGETQYF. The CDR3 nucleotides are TGCAGCGTTGAACGTGGACAGGGGGAGACCCAGTACTTC.

V gene TRBV13 combines with J gene TRBJ2-7; no clear D gene. In germline, CDR1 is PRHDT, CDR2 FYEKMQ (reference sequence). V dropped 0 bases and J dropped 2 bases, with 5 bases sitting between them. The CDR3 spans 13 residues. The CDR3 coding sequence is TGTGCCAGCAGCTTAGGCCTTACCTACGAGCAGTACTTC. This gives the protein CASSLGLTYEQYF. Combining the CDR3 with reference TRBV13 and TRBJ2-7 gives the whole variable domain AAGVIQSPRHLIKEKRETATLKCYPIPRHDTVYWYQQGPGQDPQFLISFYEKMQSDKGSIPDRFSAQQFSDYHSELNMSSLELGDSALYFCASSLGLTYEQYFGPGTRLTVT.

The chain combines TRBV7-6 with TRBJ2-1; D perhaps matches TRBD2 (5 bases). V was shortened by 3 bases and J by 2 bases, with 14 bases between the two germline ends. The CDR3 is 16 amino acids. Germline values: CDR1 SGHVS, CDR2 FNYEAQ. As DNA, the CDR3 is TGTGCCAGCAGCTTGGCCCCAAGAGGGACCTACAATGAGCAGTTCTTC. It codes for CASSLAPRGTYNEQFF.

This clone showed up just a few times. The gene calls are TRBV18 and TRBJ1-4; D might be TRBD1 (6 bases). This CDR3 contains 14 residues. The V and J ends lost 6 bases and 4 bases respectively, with 12 bases between them. The germline V gene encodes CDR1 KGHSH and CDR2 LQKENI. CDR3 DNA: TGTGCCAGCTCGGTCGCAGGGGTTAATGAAAAACTGTTTTTT. Translation: CASSVAGVNEKLFF.

The chain joins TRBV9 to TRBJ1-4; TRBD1 is a possible D gene (6 bases). The V gene lost 5 bases and the J gene lost 8 bases, with 16 bases spanning the gap. The germline CDR1 and CDR2 sequences are SGDLS and YYNGEE. This CDR3 region has 14 residues. The CDR3 region is CASSIQGEREKLFF. The CDR3 region has the DNA TGTGCCAGCAGTATACAGGGTGAGAGGGAAAAACTGTTTTTT.

This clone was counted a single time. This chain links TRBV11-2 with TRBJ2-5, with D possibly being TRBD1 (6 bases). The DNA end is a closer match to TRBJ2-7, so the J assignment may be wrong. CDR1 SGHAT and CDR2 FQNNGV come from the germline V gene. The CDR3 runs 14 residues. In nucleotides, the CDR3 is TGTGCCAGCAGCTTAAGGCCAGGGGCCTACGAGCAGTACTTC. This translates into CASSLRPGAYEQYF.

The J gene is TRBJ1-1, the V gene TRBV19; TRBD1 is a possible D gene (6 bases). Germline V gene data show CDR1 as LNHDA and CDR2 as SQIVND (reference sequence). Between the trimmed V and J ends, which lost 2 bases and 0 bases, there was a span of 10 bases. The CDR3 totals 15 residues. In nucleotides, the CDR3 is TGTGCCAGTAGTATAACAGGGATGATGAACACTGAAGCTTTCTTT. This sequence encodes CASSITGMMNTEAFF.